This TCR beta chain was identified in a study of T cell clusters in autoimmune cytopenias. General study points: The T cell clusters came from computational analysis alone and lack functional validation. TRB repertoire shifts in secondary cytopenia and chronic lymphocytic leukemia mostly reflected lymphoma, not autoimmunity.

TRB was amplified from about 270 ng of peripheral blood genomic DNA per sample. TRB rearrangements were amplified by touch-down multiplex PCR with mixed TRB-A/B primers. TCRdb reprocessed the multiplex PCR reads; each CDR3 protein has one entry and no DNA is given. The sample has around 7,200 distinct CDR3 sequences. Looked up from germline, CDR1 is SQVTM and CDR2 is ANQGSEA. The CDR3 runs 14 residues. Considering frequency, this clonotype is large. The antigen remains undetermined. These same data were also listed under a study on T cell repertoires in aging, cancer and after chemotherapy. As reported in that work: Six age groups, ranging from 30 or younger to 70 or older, included the donors. No conclusions about immunological memory after chemotherapy can be drawn from the repertoire data.

This clonotype was obtained from a human donor in good health. Material: peripheral blood. V is TRBV29-1 and J is TRBJ2-1; the TCRdb call, TRBD2, lacks DNA for checking. The CDR3 spells CSVGGTSGGREQFF.